The rows below give T cell receptor beta chains drawn from one sample of a study of early T cells in non-severe SARS-CoV-2 infection. Using its own MiXCR run on the 5' RACE reads, TCRdb lists one record per CDR3 protein. The top ten clones hold about 2.6% of a sample with 75,000 to 80,000 distinct CDR3 sequences, roughly 16% of them seen once. Sequencing was performed on whole blood. Receptors originate from an adult who was a healthcare worker with PCR-confirmed SARS-CoV-2 infection or an uninfected control (not recorded which). Both conserved end residues are part of each CDR3. The order of the fields is clone size, D gene, V gene, J gene, CDR3 DNA, CDR3 protein. D genes are given only for firm matches. Some rows mark clone size as missing; the rest say once, few, many or name a class of expanded clone.

.	TRBD2	TRBV29-1	TRBJ2-2	TGCAGCGTTCCCCGCCCCGGACTAGTAGGAACCGGGGAGCTGTTTTTT	CSVPRPGLVGTGELFF
.	.	TRBV5-1	TRBJ1-6	TGCGCCAGCAGCTTGGTGAGGGGGAGGAATAATTCACCCCTCCACTTT	CASSLVRGRNNSPLHF
.	.	TRBV12-3/TRBV12-4	TRBJ2-3	TGTGCCAGCAGTTTAGCGGGTCTAGCCACAGATACGCAGTATTTT	CASSLAGLATDTQYF
few	.	TRBV6-5	TRBJ2-2	TGTGCCAGCAGTTTCTGGCCTCTTCGTACCGGGGAGCTGTTTTTT	CASSFWPLRTGELFF
.	TRBD1	TRBV27	TRBJ2-1	TGTGCCAGCAGTAGCGGGACAGGGGGCAATGAGCAGTTCTTC	CASSSGTGGNEQFF
many	TRBD2	TRBV14	TRBJ2-1	TGTGCCAGCAGCCAAGGACTAGCGGGGACCACGACCTACAATGAGCAGTTCTTC	CASSQGLAGTTTYNEQFF
.	.	TRBV24-1	TRBJ1-2	TGTGCCACCAGTGATTTGTACAAGGGGGATTTCACCTTC	CATSDLYKGDFTF
.	.	TRBV29-1	TRBJ1-2	TGCAGCGTTGAAGATCTTGGGTTGCATGGCTACACCTTC	CSVEDLGLHGYTF
few	TRBD1	TRBV12-3/TRBV12-4	TRBJ1-2	TGTGCCAGCAGTCCGGGCAGGGGGCGCAGCAACTATGGCTACACCTTC	CASSPGRGRSNYGYTF
.	.	TRBV7-6	TRBJ2-1	TGTGCCAGCAGCCCCAGTGGGATGGGCTACAATGAGCAGTTCTTC	CASSPSGMGYNEQFF
.	.	TRBV10-3	TRBJ1-2	TGTGCCATCAGTGGAACAGGGTTCGGCTACACCTTC	CAISGTGFGYTF
.	.	TRBV20-1	TRBJ1-6	TGCAGTGCGGGGTCCCCTACGGATTCACCCCTCCACTTT	CSAGSPTDSPLHF
few	TRBD1	TRBV10-3	TRBJ2-1	TGTGCCATCAACGGACAGGGTACTTACAATGAGCAGTTCTTC	CAINGQGTYNEQFF
.	.	TRBV2	TRBJ2-5	TGTGCCAGCAACTACCTGGGCCAGGAAGAGACCCAGTACTTC	CASNYLGQEETQYF
.	.	TRBV19	TRBJ2-5	TGTGCCAGTAGTATGGGCCCCCAAGAGACCCAGTACTTC	CASSMGPQETQYF
.	TRBD2	TRBV10-3	TRBJ2-7	TGTGCCATCACCGCGGGACTAGCGGGGGGCCACTCCTACTACGAGCAGTACTTC	CAITAGLAGGHSYYEQYF
few	TRBD1	TRBV19	TRBJ1-5	TGTGCCAGTAGTACCCTAGGGGGCCCTAGCAATCAGCCCCAGCATTTT	CASSTLGGPSNQPQHF
.	.	TRBV5-4	TRBJ1-1	TGTGCCAGCAGCTTTGGACAGATGAACACTGAAGCTTTCTTT	CASSFGQMNTEAFF
.	.	TRBV6-5	TRBJ1-4	TGTGCCAGCAGTACAAGACAGCGGCAAGATGAAAAACTGTTTTTT	CASSTRQRQDEKLFF
many	.	TRBV5-1	TRBJ2-7	TGCGCCAGCAGGCAGGGAACCTTCTACGAGCAGTACTTC	CASRQGTFYEQYF
many	.	TRBV7-8	TRBJ1-5	TGTGCCAGCAGCCCAAGAGCAGGGACCAATAGCAATCAGCCCCAGCATTTT	CASSPRAGTNSNQPQHF
.	TRBD1	TRBV11-2	TRBJ1-2	TGTGCCAGCAGCCCGTCTGGACAGGGGGCGGATGGCTACACCTTC	CASSPSGQGADGYTF
.	.	TRBV5-1	TRBJ2-3	TGCGCCAGCAGCTTGGACGGCAGGAAAAATACAGATACGCAGTATTTT	CASSLDGRKNTDTQYF
many	TRBD2	TRBV5-1	TRBJ2-1	TGCGCCAGCAGCTTAAGCGGGAGCTCCTACAATGAGCAGTTCTTC	CASSLSGSSYNEQFF
.	TRBD2	TRBV3-1	TRBJ2-1	TGTGCCAGCAGCCAAGAAGGCGGGAGCCGGCAGTTCTTC	CASSQEGGSRQFF
many	TRBD1	TRBV25-1	TRBJ2-2	TGTGCCAGCAGTGAATTAGGGGGCAGCATGAACACCGGGGAGCTGTTTTTT	CASSELGGSMNTGELFF
few	.	TRBV3-1	TRBJ1-1	TGTGCCAGCAGCCCGGGGGAAAGGCCTGAAGCTTTCTTT	CASSPGERPEAFF
.	.	TRBV29-1	TRBJ1-1	TGCAGCGTTGAGAAAGGGGCGGCTGAAGCTTTCTTT	CSVEKGAAEAFF
few	.	TRBV12-5	TRBJ1-5	TGTGCTAGTGGCGCCCTTAATCAGCCCCAGCATTTT	CASGALNQPQHF
.	.	TRBV20-1	TRBJ2-3	TGCAGTGTCGGGCGGGGCACAGATACGCAGTATTTT	CSVGRGTDTQYF
.	.	TRBV7-2	TRBJ1-5	TGTGCCAGCAGCTACAAGCTCAATCAGCCCCAGCATTTT	CASSYKLNQPQHF
.	.	TRBV7-3	TRBJ2-2	TGTGCCAGCAGCCTAGGGAACTCCGGGGAGCTGTTTTTT	CASSLGNSGELFF
.	.	TRBV7-9	TRBJ2-7	TGTGCCAGCAGCTTAGGGACTCGGCCGCGCGAGCAGTACTTC	CASSLGTRPREQYF
once	.	TRBV30	TRBJ1-5	TGTGCCTGGAGTGCCCCGTTGGGGAGCAATCAGCCCCAGCATTTT	CAWSAPLGSNQPQHF
few	.	TRBV7-2	TRBJ2-2	TGTGCCAGCAGCTTCGAGGGGCGCAACACCGGGGAGCTGTTTTTT	CASSFEGRNTGELFF
many	.	TRBV6-6	TRBJ2-1	TGTGCCAGCAGTTACAAGGCAGGGCATGAGCAGTTCTTC	CASSYKAGHEQFF
few	TRBD1	TRBV9	TRBJ2-2	TGTGCCAGCAGCGTGGACAGGGGAGAGCTGTTTTTT	CASSVDRGELFF
few	TRBD1	TRBV14	TRBJ1-1	TGTGCCAGCAGCAAAGGGTGGACAGGGACGGACACTGAAGCTTTCTTT	CASSKGWTGTDTEAFF
few	.	TRBV18	TRBJ2-5	TGTGCCAGCTCACCACCAGGTCAAGAGACCCAGTACTTC	CASSPPGQETQYF
.	.	TRBV7-6	TRBJ2-3	TGTGCCAGCAACCCCTCAGGGGGGAACGCAGATACGCAGTATTTT	CASNPSGGNADTQYF
.	.	TRBV7-9	TRBJ2-2	TGTGCCAGCACCCCTGATTTTGGGTCCAAACCGAACACCGGGGAGCTGTTTTTT	CASTPDFGSKPNTGELFF
few	.	TRBV5-1	TRBJ2-3	TGCGCCAGCAGCTTGATTCCTTTCAGCACAGATACGCAGTATTTT	CASSLIPFSTDTQYF
few	.	TRBV7-3	TRBJ2-1	TGTGCCACGGGGGTAGACTCCACCAATGAGCAGTTCTTC	CATGVDSTNEQFF
.	.	TRBV5-5	TRBJ1-1	TGTGCCAGCAGCGTCACAGGTAACACTGAAGCTTTCTTT	CASSVTGNTEAFF
many	.	TRBV5-1	TRBJ2-1	TGCGCCAGCGGTGCCGCCAATGAGCAGTTCTTC	CASGAANEQFF
.	TRBD2	TRBV10-3	TRBJ2-3	TGTGCCATCAGTACTAGCGGGAGTAGCACAGATACGCAGTATTTT	CAISTSGSSTDTQYF
.	TRBD1	TRBV11-2	TRBJ1-6	TGTGCCAGCAGCTTTCGGACAGGGCCAAATTCACCCCTCCACTTT	CASSFRTGPNSPLHF
few	.	TRBV5-4	TRBJ1-2	TGTGCCAGCAGCCTTTTTATAATGGTGCAGGACTACACCTTC	CASSLFIMVQDYTF
few	.	TRBV28	TRBJ2-3	TGTGCCAGCAGTAAGTGGGACAGCACAGATACGCAGTATTTT	CASSKWDSTDTQYF
.	.	TRBV5-8	TRBJ1-1	TGTGCCAGCAGCCAAAGGGTTCCGAACACTGAAGCTTTCTTT	CASSQRVPNTEAFF
.	.	TRBV2	TRBJ1-1	TGTGCCTCCGAACAGGCTATGAACACTGAAGCTTTCTTT	CASEQAMNTEAFF
.	TRBD1	TRBV30	TRBJ2-3	TGTGCCTGGAGCTACAGGGGGCGCTTGGTCACAGATACGCAGTATTTT	CAWSYRGRLVTDTQYF
few	.	TRBV6-2/TRBV6-3	TRBJ2-2	TGTGCCAGCTCAGGGGCTAGCGGAGGAGGATTCATCACCGGGGAGCTGTTTTTT	CASSGASGGGFITGELFF
few	.	TRBV11-2	TRBJ2-2	TGTGCCAGCAGCCCTCAGAATACCGGGGAGCTGTTTTTT	CASSPQNTGELFF